The present TCR beta chain was sequenced within a study of blood T cell repertoires in COVID-19. Repertoires were generated with immunoSEQ multiplex PCR, while TCRdb's copy carries only in-frame clones and drops some. The sample lists almost 350,000 clones; about nine tenths were seen once. The CDR3 is 16 residues long. V was shortened by 0 bases and J by 12 bases, with 18 bases between the two germline ends. Germline V CDR1 and CDR2: MGHRA, YSYEKL. Concerning this clone: Other DNA sequences of this sample code for an identical CDR3.

The TCR comes from a woman aged 60-75 years with COVID-19, enrolled during active disease. The sequenced material came from peripheral blood. J is TRBJ2-6 and V is TRBV4-1, with D maybe TRBD2 (5 bases). The CDR3 is CASSQELGRRFGVLTF. The CDR3 coding sequence is TGCGCCAGCAGCCAAGAGTTAGGAAGGAGGTTCGGCGTCCTGACTTTC.